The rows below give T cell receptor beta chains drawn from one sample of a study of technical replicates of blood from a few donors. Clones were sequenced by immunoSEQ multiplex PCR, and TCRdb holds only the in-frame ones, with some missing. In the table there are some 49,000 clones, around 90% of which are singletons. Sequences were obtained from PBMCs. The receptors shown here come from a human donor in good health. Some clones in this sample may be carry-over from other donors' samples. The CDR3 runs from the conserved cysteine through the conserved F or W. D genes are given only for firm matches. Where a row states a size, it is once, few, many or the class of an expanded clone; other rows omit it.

CDR3 protein: CASGQGSHEQYF
CDR3 DNA: TGTGCCTCTGGACAGGGATCTCACGAGCAGTACTTC
CDR3 length: 12
V gene: TRBV6-5
J gene: TRBJ2-7
clone size: -
D gene: TRBD1

CDR3 protein: CASSRLWRTGDTQYF
CDR3 DNA: TGTGCCAGCAGCCGATTATGGCGGACGGGGGATACGCAGTATTTT
CDR3 length: 15
V gene: TRBV4-2
J gene: TRBJ2-3
clone size: -
D gene: -

CDR3 protein: CASSAPGESEQYF
CDR3 DNA: TGTGCCAGCTCCGCACCGGGAGAAAGCGAGCAGTACTTC
CDR3 length: 13
V gene: TRBV18
J gene: TRBJ2-7
clone size: -
D gene: -

CDR3 protein: CASSPREGRVTQYF
CDR3 DNA: TGCGCCAGCAGCCCGCGGGAGGGCCGTGTTACGCAGTATTTT
CDR3 length: 14
V gene: TRBV5-1
J gene: TRBJ2-3
clone size: -
D gene: TRBD2

CDR3 protein: CASSPPGALYNEQFF
CDR3 DNA: TGTGCCAGCAGCCCCCCGGGAGCACTTTACAATGAGCAGTTCTTC
CDR3 length: 15
V gene: TRBV21-1
J gene: TRBJ2-1
clone size: -
D gene: -

CDR3 protein: CASNPPWGQHYEQYF
CDR3 DNA: TGTGCCAGCAACCCACCTTGGGGCCAACACTACGAGCAGTACTTC
CDR3 length: 15
V gene: TRBV2
J gene: TRBJ2-7
clone size: -
D gene: -

CDR3 protein: CASSPQQSETQYF
CDR3 DNA: TGTGCCAGCTCACCACAGCAATCAGAGACCCAGTACTTC
CDR3 length: 13
V gene: TRBV18
J gene: TRBJ2-5
clone size: -
D gene: -

CDR3 protein: CASTHRGFGEAFF
CDR3 DNA: TGTGCCAGCACCCACAGGGGTTTTGGTGAAGCTTTCTTT
CDR3 length: 13
V gene: TRBV13
J gene: TRBJ1-1
clone size: -
D gene: TRBD1

CDR3 protein: CASNRRGQGTEAFF
CDR3 DNA: TGTGCCAGCAACCGCAGGGGGCAAGGCACTGAAGCTTTCTTT
CDR3 length: 14
V gene: TRBV5-6
J gene: TRBJ1-1
clone size: -
D gene: TRBD1

CDR3 protein: CASSRQGHSPYEQYF
CDR3 DNA: TGCGCCAGCAGTCGCCAGGGCCATTCTCCCTACGAGCAGTACTTC
CDR3 length: 15
V gene: TRBV4-3
J gene: TRBJ2-7
clone size: once
D gene: -

CDR3 protein: CASSQGEAYEQYF
CDR3 DNA: TGCGCCAGCAGCCAAGGCGAGGCCTACGAGCAGTACTTC
CDR3 length: 13
V gene: TRBV4-1
J gene: TRBJ2-7
clone size: once
D gene: -

CDR3 protein: CASTDRRPNQPQHF
CDR3 DNA: TGTGCCAGTACGGACAGGAGGCCTAATCAGCCCCAGCATTTT
CDR3 length: 14
V gene: TRBV19
J gene: TRBJ1-5
clone size: -
D gene: TRBD1

CDR3 protein: CASSPGGGPSGANVLTF
CDR3 DNA: TGCGCCAGCAGCCCTGGGGGGGGCCCCTCTGGGGCCAACGTCCTGACTTTC
CDR3 length: 17
V gene: TRBV5-1
J gene: TRBJ2-6
clone size: -
D gene: -

CDR3 protein: CASRPLGTAPSYEQYF
CDR3 DNA: TGTGCCAGCAGGCCGCTCGGGACAGCTCCTTCCTACGAGCAGTACTTC
CDR3 length: 16
V gene: TRBV27
J gene: TRBJ2-7
clone size: -
D gene: TRBD1

CDR3 protein: CASSLGEGLGYGYTF
CDR3 DNA: TGTGCCAGCAGCTTGGGTGAGGGACTCGGCTATGGCTACACCTTC
CDR3 length: 15
V gene: TRBV5-4
J gene: TRBJ1-2
clone size: -
D gene: -

CDR3 protein: CASSPNYRGPYNEQFF
CDR3 DNA: TGCGCCAGCAGCCCGAACTACAGGGGGCCCTACAATGAGCAGTTCTTC
CDR3 length: 16
V gene: TRBV4-3
J gene: TRBJ2-1
clone size: -
D gene: TRBD1

CDR3 protein: CASSPPGYPSYEQYF
CDR3 DNA: TGTGCCAGCAGCCCCCCGGGGTATCCCTCCTACGAGCAGTACTTC
CDR3 length: 15
V gene: TRBV7-9
J gene: TRBJ2-7
clone size: -
D gene: -

CDR3 protein: CASSTSGGYNEQFF
CDR3 DNA: TGCGCCAGCAGCACCAGCGGGGGGTACAATGAGCAGTTCTTC
CDR3 length: 14
V gene: TRBV5-1
J gene: TRBJ2-1
clone size: -
D gene: TRBD2

CDR3 protein: CASTGTGFNQPQHF
CDR3 DNA: TGTGCCAGCACCGGGACAGGTTTCAATCAGCCCCAGCATTTT
CDR3 length: 14
V gene: TRBV6-1
J gene: TRBJ1-5
clone size: -
D gene: TRBD1

CDR3 protein: CASSSSRGNGGELFF
CDR3 DNA: TGTGCCAGCAGCTCAAGCCGCGGGAATGGAGGGGAGCTGTTTTTT
CDR3 length: 15
V gene: TRBV7-3
J gene: TRBJ2-2
clone size: -
D gene: -

CDR3 protein: CSASNYEQYF
CDR3 DNA: TGCAGTGCTAGCAATTACGAGCAGTACTTC
CDR3 length: 10
V gene: TRBV20-1
J gene: TRBJ2-7
clone size: -
D gene: -

CDR3 protein: CASSMGTGAFGELFF
CDR3 DNA: TGTGCCAGTAGTATGGGAACAGGGGCTTTCGGGGAGCTGTTTTTT
CDR3 length: 15
V gene: TRBV19
J gene: TRBJ2-2
clone size: -
D gene: TRBD1

CDR3 protein: CASSIKTGNSGTYEQYF
CDR3 DNA: TGTGCCAGTAGTATAAAAACAGGAAATAGCGGTACCTACGAGCAGTACTTC
CDR3 length: 17
V gene: TRBV19
J gene: TRBJ2-7
clone size: -
D gene: -

CDR3 protein: CASSEVGGLDEQFF
CDR3 DNA: TGTGCCAGCAGTGAAGTCGGGGGGCTCGATGAGCAGTTCTTC
CDR3 length: 14
V gene: TRBV6-1
J gene: TRBJ2-1
clone size: -
D gene: -

CDR3 protein: CASGLTGQGRRHEQFF
CDR3 DNA: TGTGCTAGTGGTTTGACCGGACAGGGGCGAAGGCATGAGCAGTTCTTC
CDR3 length: 16
V gene: TRBV12-5
J gene: TRBJ2-1
clone size: -
D gene: TRBD1